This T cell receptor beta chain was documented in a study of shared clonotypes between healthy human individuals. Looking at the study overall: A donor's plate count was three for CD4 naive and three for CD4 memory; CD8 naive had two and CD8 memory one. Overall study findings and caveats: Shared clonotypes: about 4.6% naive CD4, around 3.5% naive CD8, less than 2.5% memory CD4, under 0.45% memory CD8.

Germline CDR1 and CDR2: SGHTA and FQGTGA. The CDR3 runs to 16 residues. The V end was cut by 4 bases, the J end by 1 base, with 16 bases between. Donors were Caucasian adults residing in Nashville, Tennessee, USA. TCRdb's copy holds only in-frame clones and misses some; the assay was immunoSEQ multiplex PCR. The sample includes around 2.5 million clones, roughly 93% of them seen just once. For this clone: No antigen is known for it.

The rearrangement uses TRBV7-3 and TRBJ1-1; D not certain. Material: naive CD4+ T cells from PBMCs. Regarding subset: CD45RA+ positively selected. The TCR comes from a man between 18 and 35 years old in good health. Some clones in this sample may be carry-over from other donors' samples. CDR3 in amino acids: CASSSQHGVGNTEAFF. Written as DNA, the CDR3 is TGTGCCAGCAGCTCACAACACGGGGTTGGGAACACTGAAGCTTTCTTT.